This TCR beta chain was recovered during a study of T-cell memory formation after mild COVID-19. Study conclusions and caveats: Clones that contracted from day 15 to 85 were balanced CD4/CD8, while later expanders leaned CD4+.

Regarding this clonotype: Its antigen is as yet unknown. This may stem from a read error, because a much larger clone lies one nucleotide away.

Constant-segment primers and 5'RACE yielded cDNA libraries for TCR alpha and TCR beta, each carrying sample barcodes and UMIs. TCRdb fed the 5' RACE reads into MiXCR, producing one record per CDR3 protein. The data contain under 550,000 distinct CDR3 sequences, roughly 18% of them singletons. From germline, CDR1 is SGHVS and CDR2 FNYEAQ. The CDR3 totals 15 residues. The material sequenced was PBMCs or a T cell subset sorted from them (not recorded which). The rearrangement links TRBV7-6 to TRBJ2-1; TRBD1 might be the D (7 bases). The sequence was obtained from an adult woman who had mild COVID-19 (a few samples of this study predate the infection). Cell type and time point are not known. The CDR3 DNA is TGTGCCAGCAGCTTGGGGGGACAGAGTTACACTGAGCAGTTCTTC. Encoded protein: CASSLGGQSYTEQFF.